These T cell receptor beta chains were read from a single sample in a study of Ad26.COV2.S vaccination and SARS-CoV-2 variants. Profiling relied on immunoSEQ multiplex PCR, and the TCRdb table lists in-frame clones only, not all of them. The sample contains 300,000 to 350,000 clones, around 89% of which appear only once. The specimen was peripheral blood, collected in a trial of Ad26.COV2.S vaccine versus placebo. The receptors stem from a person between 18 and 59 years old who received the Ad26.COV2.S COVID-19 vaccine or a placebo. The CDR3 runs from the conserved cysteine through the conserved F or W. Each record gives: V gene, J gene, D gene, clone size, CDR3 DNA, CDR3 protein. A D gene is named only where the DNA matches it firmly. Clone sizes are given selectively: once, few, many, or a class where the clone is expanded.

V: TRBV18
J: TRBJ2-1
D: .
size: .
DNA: TGTGCCAGCTCACCACTAAGGGGGGTCAATGAGCAGTTCTTC
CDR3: CASSPLRGVNEQFF

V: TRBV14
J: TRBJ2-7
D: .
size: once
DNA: TGTGCCAGCAGCCAAGACCTCCCCGGGCTCTCCTACGAGCAGTACTTC
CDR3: CASSQDLPGLSYEQYF

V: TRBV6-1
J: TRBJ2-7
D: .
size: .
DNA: TGTGCCAGCAGTGATACAGGGATGGCCCCCTACGAGCAGTACTTC
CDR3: CASSDTGMAPYEQYF

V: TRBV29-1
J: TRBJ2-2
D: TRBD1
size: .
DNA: TGCAGCGTCACCCGGACAGGGGACACCGGGGAGCTGTTTTTT
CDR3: CSVTRTGDTGELFF

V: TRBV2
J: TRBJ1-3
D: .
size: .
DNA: TGTGCCAGCAGCCGAGACAGTAACCCGGCCTTCTCTGGAAACACCATATATTTT
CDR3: CASSRDSNPAFSGNTIYF

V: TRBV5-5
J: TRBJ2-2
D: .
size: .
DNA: TGTGCCAGCAGCCATGCAGGGGAATGGACCGGGGAGCTGTTTTTT
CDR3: CASSHAGEWTGELFF

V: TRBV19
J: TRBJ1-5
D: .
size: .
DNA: TGTGCCAGTAGGATCCTCGGGACAAATAGCAATCAGCCCCAGCATTTT
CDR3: CASRILGTNSNQPQHF

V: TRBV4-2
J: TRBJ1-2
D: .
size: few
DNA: TGTGCCAGCAGCCAAGAACCCCTTTTAGGCGGGGCTAACTATGGCTACACCTTC
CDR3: CASSQEPLLGGANYGYTF

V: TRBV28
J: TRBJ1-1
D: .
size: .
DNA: TGTGCCAGCAGTTCGGGAGGGAACACTGAAGCTTTCTTT
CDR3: CASSSGGNTEAFF

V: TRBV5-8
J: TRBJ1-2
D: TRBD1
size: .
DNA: TGTGCCGCGCGAGCCATGGGACAGGGAGGAAGAGGCTACACCTTC
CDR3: CAARAMGQGGRGYTF

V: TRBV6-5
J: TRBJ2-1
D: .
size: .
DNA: TGTGCCAGCAGTATACGGACAGTTAATGAGCAGTTCTTC
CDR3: CASSIRTVNEQFF

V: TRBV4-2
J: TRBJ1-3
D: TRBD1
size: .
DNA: TGTGCCAGCAGCCAAGATCCCGGGACAGAAATTAGAAACACCATATATTTT
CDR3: CASSQDPGTEIRNTIYF

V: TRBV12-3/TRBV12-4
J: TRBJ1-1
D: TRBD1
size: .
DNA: TGTGCCATCCAGGACAGGGGGTTCACTGAAGCTTTCTTT
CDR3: CAIQDRGFTEAFF

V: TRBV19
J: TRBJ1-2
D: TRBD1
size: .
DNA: TGTGCCAGTAGGCACAGGGGGCGTAATGGCTACACCTTC
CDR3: CASRHRGRNGYTF

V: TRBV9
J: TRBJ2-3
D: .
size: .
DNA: TGTGCCAGCAGCGTTGCGAGTGGCGGCACAGATACGCAGTATTTT
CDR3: CASSVASGGTDTQYF

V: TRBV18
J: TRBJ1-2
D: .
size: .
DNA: TGTGCCAGCTCACCACCGGACCGTGTTAATGGCTACACCTTC
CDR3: CASSPPDRVNGYTF

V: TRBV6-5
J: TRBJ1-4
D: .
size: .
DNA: TGTGCCAGCAGTTACGACGGGACGTCTAATGAAAAACTGTTTTTT
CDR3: CASSYDGTSNEKLFF

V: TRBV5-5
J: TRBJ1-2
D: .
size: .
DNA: TGTGCCAGCAGCCCGACCCAGACAAACTATGGCTACACCTTC
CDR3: CASSPTQTNYGYTF

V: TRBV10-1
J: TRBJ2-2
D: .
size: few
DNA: TGCGCCAGCACCGCTGGCAGGGCGGACACCGGGGAGCTGTTTTTT
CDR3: CASTAGRADTGELFF

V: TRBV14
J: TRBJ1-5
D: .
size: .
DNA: TGTGCCAGCAGCCCCAGTGCCAATCAGCCCCAGCATTTT
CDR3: CASSPSANQPQHF

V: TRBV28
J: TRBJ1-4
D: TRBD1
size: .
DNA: TGTGCCAGCAGACCTAGGACAGGGTTGTATGAAAAACTGTTTTTT
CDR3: CASRPRTGLYEKLFF

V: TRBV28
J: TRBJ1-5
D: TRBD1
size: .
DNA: TGTGCCAGCAGGTCAGGGGGAAATAGCAATCAGCCCCAGCATTTT
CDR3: CASRSGGNSNQPQHF

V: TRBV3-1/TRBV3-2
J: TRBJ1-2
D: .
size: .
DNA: TGTGCCAGCAGCCAAGATTTGGCAGGGAGTAACTATGGCTACACCTTC
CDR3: CASSQDLAGSNYGYTF

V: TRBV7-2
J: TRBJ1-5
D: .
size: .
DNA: TGTGCCAGCAGCGTACAGGGTCAGCCCCAGCATTTT
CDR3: CASSVQGQPQHF

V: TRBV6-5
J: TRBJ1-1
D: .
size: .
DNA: TGTGCCAGCAGAAAACAGGGTATTGAAGCTTTCTTT
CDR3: CASRKQGIEAFF

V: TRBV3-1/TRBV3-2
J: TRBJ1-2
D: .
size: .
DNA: TGTGCCAGCAGCCAAGGACAGATGGGTGGCTACACCTTC
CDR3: CASSQGQMGGYTF

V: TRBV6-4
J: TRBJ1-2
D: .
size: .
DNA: TGTGCCAGCAGTGACTCTTGGGCGGGGAGGGAATTTGGCTACACCTTC
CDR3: CASSDSWAGREFGYTF

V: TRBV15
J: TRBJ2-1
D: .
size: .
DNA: TGTGCCACCAGCAGAGAATCGGGACCTAGCTCCTACAATGAGCAGTTCTTC
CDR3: CATSRESGPSSYNEQFF

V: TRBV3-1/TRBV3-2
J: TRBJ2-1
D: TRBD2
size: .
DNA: TGTGCCAGCAGCCACGGGACTAGCGCCTACAATGAGCAGTTCTTC
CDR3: CASSHGTSAYNEQFF

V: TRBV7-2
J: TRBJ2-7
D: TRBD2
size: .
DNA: TGTGCCAGCAGCCTTAGCGGGGGGCTCTCCTACGAGCAGTACTTC
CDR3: CASSLSGGLSYEQYF

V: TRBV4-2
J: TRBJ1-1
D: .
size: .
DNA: TGTGCCAGCAGCCAAGATCCCCTAACCGCTGAAGCTTTCTTT
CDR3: CASSQDPLTAEAFF

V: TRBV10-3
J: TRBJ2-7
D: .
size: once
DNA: TGTGCCATCAGTGAGTCATCAGGGGAAGGGCAGTACTTC
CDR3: CAISESSGEGQYF

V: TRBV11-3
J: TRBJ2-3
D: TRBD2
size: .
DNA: TGTGCCAGCAGCACAAGTAGCGGGGGGCATCCAGATACGCAGTATTTT
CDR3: CASSTSSGGHPDTQYF

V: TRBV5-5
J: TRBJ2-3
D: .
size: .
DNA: TGTGCCAGCAGCTTAACAGGGTGGGATACGCAGTATTTT
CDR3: CASSLTGWDTQYF

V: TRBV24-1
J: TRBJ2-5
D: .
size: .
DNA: TGTGCCACCAGTGATCCCGCTATGAGGCCGGAGACCCAGTACTTC
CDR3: CATSDPAMRPETQYF

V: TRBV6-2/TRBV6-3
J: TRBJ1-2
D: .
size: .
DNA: TGTGCCAGCAGTTATAACGCAGGGTATGGCTACACCTTC
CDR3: CASSYNAGYGYTF

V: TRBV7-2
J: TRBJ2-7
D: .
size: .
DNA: TGTGCCAGCAGCTCCCCCAATACGGGCTACGAGCAGTACTTC
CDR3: CASSSPNTGYEQYF

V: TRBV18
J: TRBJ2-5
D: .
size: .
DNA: TGTGCCAGCTCACCTCCCCAGTTTCAAGAGACCCAGTACTTC
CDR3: CASSPPQFQETQYF

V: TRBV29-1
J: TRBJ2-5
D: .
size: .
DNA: TGCAGCGTTGCGGGAGCTCAAGAGACCCAGTACTTC
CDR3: CSVAGAQETQYF

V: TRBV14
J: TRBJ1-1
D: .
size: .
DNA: TGTGCCAGCAGCCCCACTGCGGCGATGTTGAACACTGAAGCTTTCTTT
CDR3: CASSPTAAMLNTEAFF

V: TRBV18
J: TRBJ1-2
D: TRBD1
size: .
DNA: TGTGCCAGCTCACCCACAGGGGCCGATGGCTACACCTTC
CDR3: CASSPTGADGYTF